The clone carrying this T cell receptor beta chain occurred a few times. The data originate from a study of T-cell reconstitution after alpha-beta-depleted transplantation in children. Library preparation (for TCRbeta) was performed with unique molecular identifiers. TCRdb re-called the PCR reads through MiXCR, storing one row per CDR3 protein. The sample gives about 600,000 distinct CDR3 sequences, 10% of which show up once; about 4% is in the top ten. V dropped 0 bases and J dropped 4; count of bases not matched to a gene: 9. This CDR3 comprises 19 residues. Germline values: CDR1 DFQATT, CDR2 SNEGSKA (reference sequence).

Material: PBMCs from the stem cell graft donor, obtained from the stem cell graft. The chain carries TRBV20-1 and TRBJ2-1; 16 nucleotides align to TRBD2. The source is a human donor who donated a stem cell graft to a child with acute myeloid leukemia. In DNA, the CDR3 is TGCAGTGCTAGAGAAGTGGGACTAGCGGGAGGGAGGACTTACAATGAGCAGTTCTTC. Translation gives CSAREVGLAGGRTYNEQFF.